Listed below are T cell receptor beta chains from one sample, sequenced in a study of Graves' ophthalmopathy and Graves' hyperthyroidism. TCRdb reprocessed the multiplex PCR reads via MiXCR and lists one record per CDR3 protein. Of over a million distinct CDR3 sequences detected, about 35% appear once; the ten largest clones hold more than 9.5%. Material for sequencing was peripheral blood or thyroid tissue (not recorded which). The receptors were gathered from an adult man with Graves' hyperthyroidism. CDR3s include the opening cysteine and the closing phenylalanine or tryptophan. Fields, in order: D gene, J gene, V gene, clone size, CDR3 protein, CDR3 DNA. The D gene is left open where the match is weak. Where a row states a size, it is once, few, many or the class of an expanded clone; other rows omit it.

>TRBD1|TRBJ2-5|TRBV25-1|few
CASSGSLGQDQETQYF
TGTGCCAGCAGTGGCTCCCTAGGACAGGATCAAGAGACCCAGTACTTC
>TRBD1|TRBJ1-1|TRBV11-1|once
CASSLRSRGDTEAFF
TGTGCCAGCAGCTTAAGGTCCAGGGGGGACACTGAAGCTTTCTTT
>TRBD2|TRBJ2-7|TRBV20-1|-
CSARGRGRGYEQYF
TGCAGTGCTAGAGGGCGCGGGAGGGGCTACGAGCAGTACTTC
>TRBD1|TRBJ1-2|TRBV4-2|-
CASSLATGESGYTF
TGTGCCAGCAGCTTGGCCACAGGGGAGAGTGGCTACACCTTC
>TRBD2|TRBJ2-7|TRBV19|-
CASGGLAGYEQYF
TGTGCCAGTGGGGGACTAGCGGGATACGAGCAGTACTTC
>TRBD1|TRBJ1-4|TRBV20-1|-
CSAQDRANEKLFF
TGCAGTGCGCAAGACAGGGCTAATGAAAAACTGTTTTTT
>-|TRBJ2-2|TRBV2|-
CASSTEDTQYFGPGTRLPGELFF
-
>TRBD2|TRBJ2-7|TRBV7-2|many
CASSEGLALYEQYF
TGTGCCAGCAGCGAGGGACTAGCTCTCTACGAGCAGTACTTC
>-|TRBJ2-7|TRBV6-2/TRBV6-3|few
CASSYPQDSVYEQYF
TGTGCCAGCAGTTACCCCCAGGACAGCGTCTACGAGCAGTACTTC
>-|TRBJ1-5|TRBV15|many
CATSPRGAGNQPQHF
TGTGCCACCAGCCCCCGGGGGGCGGGCAATCAGCCCCAGCATTTT
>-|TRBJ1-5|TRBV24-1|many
CATSEGPVAGQDNQPQHF
TGTGCCACCAGTGAAGGACCGGTGGCAGGACAAGACAATCAGCCCCAGCATTTT
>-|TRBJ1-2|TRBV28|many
CATPSGPADYGYTF
TGTGCCACTCCTAGCGGGCCGGCAGACTATGGCTACACCTTC
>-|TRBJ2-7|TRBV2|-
CASSEWDEQYF
TGTGCCAGCAGTGAATGGGACGAGCAGTACTTC
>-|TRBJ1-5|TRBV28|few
CASSFAGGGNQPQHF
TGTGCCAGCAGTTTCGCAGGAGGAGGCAATCAGCCCCAGCATTTT
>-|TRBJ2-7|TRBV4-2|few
CASSQEMGGVTYEQYF
TGTGCCAGCAGCCAAGAAATGGGCGGGGTTACCTACGAGCAGTACTTC
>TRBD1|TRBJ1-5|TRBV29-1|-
CSVEYGQGGVETQHF
TGCAGCGTTGAATATGGACAGGGGGGAGTAGAGACCCAGCATTTT
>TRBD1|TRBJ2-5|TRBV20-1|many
CSARRPGTGGMRGETQYF
TGCAGTGCTAGACGCCCCGGGACAGGGGGCATGAGAGGCGAGACCCAGTACTTC
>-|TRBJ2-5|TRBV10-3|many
CAISTGGRSYQETQYF
TGTGCCATTTCAACCGGCGGGCGATCGTACCAAGAGACCCAGTACTTC
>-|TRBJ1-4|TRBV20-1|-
CSATNHSGTGNEKLFF
TGCAGTGCTACAAACCATTCCGGGACGGGTAATGAAAAACTGTTTTTT
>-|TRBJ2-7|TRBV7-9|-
CASSPDNNEQYF
TGTGCCAGCAGCCCCGACAACAACGAGCAGTACTTC
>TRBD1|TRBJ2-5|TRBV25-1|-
CASSLQGTGGDETQYF
TGTGCCAGCAGTTTACAGGGGACAGGGGGGGACGAGACCCAGTACTTC
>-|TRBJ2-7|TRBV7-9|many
CASSPQGTSYEQYF
TGTGCCAGCAGCCCGCAGGGTACCTCCTACGAGCAGTACTTC
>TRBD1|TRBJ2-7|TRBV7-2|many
CASSFGTGYSYEQYF
TGTGCCAGCAGTTTCGGGACAGGGTATTCCTACGAGCAGTACTTC
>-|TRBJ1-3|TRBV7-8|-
CASSSLPSGLGNTIYF
TGTGCCAGCAGCTCACTCCCCTCGGGGCTCGGAAACACCATATATTTT
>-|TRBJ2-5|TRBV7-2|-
CASSLATGPPQYF
TGTGCCAGCAGCTTAGCGACAGGTCCTCCCCAGTACTTC
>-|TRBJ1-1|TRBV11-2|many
CASSSRESSAAFF
TGTGCCAGCAGCTCCCGCGAATCGTCGGCAGCTTTCTTT
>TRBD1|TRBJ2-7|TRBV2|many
CASNPPGQGIHEQYF
TGTGCCAGCAATCCCCCGGGACAGGGCATTCACGAGCAGTACTTC
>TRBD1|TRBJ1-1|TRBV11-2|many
CASRPGGFTEAFF
TGTGCCAGCAGGCCAGGGGGCTTCACTGAAGCTTTCTTT
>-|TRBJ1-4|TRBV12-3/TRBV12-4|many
CASSLNEKLFF
TGTGCCAGCAGTTTAAATGAAAAACTGTTTTTT
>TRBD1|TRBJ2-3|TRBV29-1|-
CSVMGQYTDTQYF
TGCAGCGTTATGGGACAGTACACAGATACGCAGTATTTT
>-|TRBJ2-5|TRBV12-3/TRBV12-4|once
CASSLGAEETQCF
TGTGCCAGCAGTTTAGGAGCGGAAGAGACCCAGTGCTTC
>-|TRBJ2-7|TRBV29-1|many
CSVVGDGAYEQYF
TGCAGCGTTGTAGGGGACGGGGCCTACGAGCAGTACTTC
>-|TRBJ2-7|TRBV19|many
CASSIFIGPYEQYF
TGTGCCAGTAGTATTTTCATCGGACCCTACGAGCAGTACTTC
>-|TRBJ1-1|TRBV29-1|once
CSVEGARDLTFNTEAFF
TGCAGCGTTGAGGGGGCCCGGGACCTGACCTTTAACACTGAAGCTTTCTTT
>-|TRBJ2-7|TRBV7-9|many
CASSLARGRTSSYEQYF
TGTGCCAGCAGCTTAGCCCGCGGACGTACGAGCTCCTACGAGCAGTACTTC
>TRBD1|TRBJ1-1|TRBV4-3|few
CASSQDLTGGMNTEAFF
TGCGCCAGCAGCCAAGATTTAACAGGGGGCATGAACACTGAAGCTTTCTTT
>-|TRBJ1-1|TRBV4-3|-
CASSPRSLGTEAFF
TGCGCCAGCAGCCCGCGCAGCTTGGGGACTGAAGCTTTCTTT
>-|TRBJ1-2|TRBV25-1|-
CASSEFGTGYTF
TGTGCCAGCAGTGAATTTGGGACGGGCTACACCTTC
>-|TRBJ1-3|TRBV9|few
CASSVAPLTGSGNTIYF
TGTGCCAGCAGCGTAGCCCCTTTGACAGGCTCTGGAAACACCATATATTTT
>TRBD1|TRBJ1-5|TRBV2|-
CASKGQGGNQPQHF
TGTGCCAGCAAGGGACAGGGTGGCAATCAGCCCCAGCATTTT
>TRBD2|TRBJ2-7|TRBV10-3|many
CAISRSSGRSEQYF
TGTGCCATCAGTAGGTCTAGCGGGAGAAGCGAGCAGTACTTC
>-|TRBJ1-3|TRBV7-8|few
CASSLARIARLGNTIYF
TGTGCCAGCAGCTTAGCGCGTATCGCCAGGCTTGGAAACACCATATATTTT
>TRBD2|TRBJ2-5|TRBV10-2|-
CASSISGEGETQYF
TGCGCCAGCAGTATTAGCGGGGAAGGGGAGACCCAGTACTTC
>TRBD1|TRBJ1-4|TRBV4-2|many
CASSQDNRGEKLFF
TGTGCCAGCAGCCAAGACAACAGGGGTGAAAAACTGTTTTTT
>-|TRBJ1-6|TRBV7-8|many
CASSLPPAASNSPLHF
TGTGCCAGCAGCTTACCACCGGCAGCTTCGAATTCACCCCTCCACTTT
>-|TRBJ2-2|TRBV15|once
CATSNLRGTGELFF
TGTGCCACCAGCAACCTCCGAGGCACCGGGGAGCTGTTTTTT
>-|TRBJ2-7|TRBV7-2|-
CASPPTGYEQYF
TGTGCCAGTCCCCCCACAGGTTACGAGCAGTACTTC
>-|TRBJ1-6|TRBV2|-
CASIPGEGMPLHF
TGTGCCAGCATCCCTGGGGAGGGAATGCCCCTCCACTTT
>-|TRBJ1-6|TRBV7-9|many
CASSPDHNSPLHF
TGTGCCAGCAGCCCCGATCATAATTCACCCCTCCACTTT